The present TCR beta chain was sequenced within a study of metastatic and nonmetastatic thyroid tumors. On the study more broadly: Repertoires from malignant and benign thyroid patients were compared across blood and tumor or nodule tissue.

Study findings and constraints: Malignant thyroid tumors reportedly had TCR beta diversity that was significantly higher than in benign nodules, in blood and tumor.

Original analysis: A classifier for distant metastasis in papillary thyroid cancer was constructed using CDR3 differences observed across clinicopathological groups. MiXCR was used by TCRdb to re-call the PCR reads. TCRdb, rather than the study authors, made the V and J calls. The profile shows roughly 17,000 clones, 25% to 35% of them singletons. The entire patient cohort was treatment-naive prior to thyroid surgery. The CDR3 consists of 16 residues. Germline V gene data show CDR1 as MDHEN and CDR2 as SYDVKM. V was clipped by 7 bases and J by 2 bases, with 15 bases between them. A word on this clone: Its antigen is currently unknown.

The source material was tumor tissue. The receptor was derived from a male donor with papillary thyroid cancer or a benign thyroid nodule (not recorded which). Some clones in this sample may be carry-over from other donors' samples. This chain links TRBV28 with TRBJ2-6; D may be TRBD1 (5 bases). The CDR3 is CASKNRTRPGANVLTF. The CDR3 bases are TGTGCCAGCAAGAACAGGACCCGTCCTGGGGCCAACGTCCTGACTTTC.